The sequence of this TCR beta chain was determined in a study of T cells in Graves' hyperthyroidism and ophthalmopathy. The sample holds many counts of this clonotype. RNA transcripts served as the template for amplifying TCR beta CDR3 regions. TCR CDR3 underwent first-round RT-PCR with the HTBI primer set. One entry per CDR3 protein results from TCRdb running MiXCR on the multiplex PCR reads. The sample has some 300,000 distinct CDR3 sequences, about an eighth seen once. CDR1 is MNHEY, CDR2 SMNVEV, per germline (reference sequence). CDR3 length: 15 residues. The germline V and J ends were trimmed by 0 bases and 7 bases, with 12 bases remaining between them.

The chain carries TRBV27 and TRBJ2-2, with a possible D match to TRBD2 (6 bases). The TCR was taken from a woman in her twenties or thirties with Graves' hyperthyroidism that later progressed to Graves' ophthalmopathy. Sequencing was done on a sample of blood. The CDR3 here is CASSLSRTISGELFF. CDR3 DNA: TGTGCCAGCAGTTTATCGCGGACTATTAGCGGGGAGCTGTTTTTT.